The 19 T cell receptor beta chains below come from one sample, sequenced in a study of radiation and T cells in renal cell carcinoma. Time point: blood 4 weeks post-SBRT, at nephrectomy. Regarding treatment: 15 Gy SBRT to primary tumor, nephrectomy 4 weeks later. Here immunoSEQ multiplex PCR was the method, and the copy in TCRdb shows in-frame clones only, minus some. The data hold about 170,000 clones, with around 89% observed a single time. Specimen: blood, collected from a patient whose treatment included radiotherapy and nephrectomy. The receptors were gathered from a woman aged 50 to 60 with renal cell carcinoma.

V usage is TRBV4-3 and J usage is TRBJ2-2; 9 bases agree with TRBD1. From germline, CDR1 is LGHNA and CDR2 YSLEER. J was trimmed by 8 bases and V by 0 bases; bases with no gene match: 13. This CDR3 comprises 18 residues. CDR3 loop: CASSQDRVRQGVLGELFF. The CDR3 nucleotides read TGCGCCAGCAGCCAAGATCGAGTTAGACAGGGGGTATTGGGGGAGCTGTTTTTT.

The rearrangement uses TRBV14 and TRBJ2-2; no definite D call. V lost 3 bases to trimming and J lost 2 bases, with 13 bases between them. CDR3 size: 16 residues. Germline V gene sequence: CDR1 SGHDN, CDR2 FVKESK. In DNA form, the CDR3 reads TGTGCCAGCAGCCAGTGGTTGGCAGCAAACACCGGGGAGCTGTTTTTT. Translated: CASSQWLAANTGELFF.

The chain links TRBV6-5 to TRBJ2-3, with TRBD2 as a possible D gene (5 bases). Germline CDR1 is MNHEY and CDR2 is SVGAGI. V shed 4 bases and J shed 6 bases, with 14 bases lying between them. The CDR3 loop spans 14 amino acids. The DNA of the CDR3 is TGTGCCAGCAGTTCCGGACTGGTAGCGGATACGCAGTATTTT. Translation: CASSSGLVADTQYF.

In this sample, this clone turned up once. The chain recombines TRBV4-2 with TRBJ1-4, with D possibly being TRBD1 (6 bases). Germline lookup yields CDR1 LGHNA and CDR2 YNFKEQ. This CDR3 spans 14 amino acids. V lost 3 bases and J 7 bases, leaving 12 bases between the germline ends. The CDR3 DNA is TGTGCCAGCAGCCAGGGGGCTATTAGTGAAAAACTGTTTTTT. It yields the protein CASSQGAISEKLFF.

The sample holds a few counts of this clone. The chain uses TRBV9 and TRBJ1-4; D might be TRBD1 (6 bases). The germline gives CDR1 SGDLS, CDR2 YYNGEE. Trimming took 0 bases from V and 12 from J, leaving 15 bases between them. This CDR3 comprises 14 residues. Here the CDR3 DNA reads TGTGCCAGCAGCGTAGTTCCCGACAGGAAGCAACTGTTTTTT. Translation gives CASSVVPDRKQLFF.

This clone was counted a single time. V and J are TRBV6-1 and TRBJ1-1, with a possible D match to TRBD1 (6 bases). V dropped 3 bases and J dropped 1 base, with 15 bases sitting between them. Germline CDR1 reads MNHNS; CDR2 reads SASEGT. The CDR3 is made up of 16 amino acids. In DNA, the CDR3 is TGTGCCAGCAGTGACGCACCGGGACAAAAGAACACTGAAGCTTTCTTT. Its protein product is CASSDAPGQKNTEAFF.

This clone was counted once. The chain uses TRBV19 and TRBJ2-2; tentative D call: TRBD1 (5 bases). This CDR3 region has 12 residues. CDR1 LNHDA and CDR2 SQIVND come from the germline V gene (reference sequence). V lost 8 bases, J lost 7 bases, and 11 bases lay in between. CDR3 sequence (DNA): TGTGCCAGTGGCCAGGGAATCGGGGAGCTGTTTTTT. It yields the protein CASGQGIGELFF.

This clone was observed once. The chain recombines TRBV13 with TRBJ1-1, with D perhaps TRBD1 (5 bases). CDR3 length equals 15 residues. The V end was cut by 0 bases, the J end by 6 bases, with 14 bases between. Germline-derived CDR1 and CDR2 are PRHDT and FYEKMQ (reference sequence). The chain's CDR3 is CASSLGWGRGAEAFF. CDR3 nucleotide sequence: TGTGCCAGCAGCTTAGGCTGGGGTAGGGGCGCTGAAGCTTTCTTT.

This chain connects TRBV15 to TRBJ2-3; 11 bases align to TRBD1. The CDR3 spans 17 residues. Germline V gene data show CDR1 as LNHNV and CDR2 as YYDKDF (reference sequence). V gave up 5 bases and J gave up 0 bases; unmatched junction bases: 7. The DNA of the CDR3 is TGTGCCACCAGCTGGGACAGGGGGAACCCTAGCACAGATACGCAGTATTTT. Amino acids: CATSWDRGNPSTDTQYF.

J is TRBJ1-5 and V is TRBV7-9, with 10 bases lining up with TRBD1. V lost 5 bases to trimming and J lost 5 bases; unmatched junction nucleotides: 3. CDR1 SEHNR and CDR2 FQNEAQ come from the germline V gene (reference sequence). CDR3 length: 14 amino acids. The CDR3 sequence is CASSQDRGDQPQHF. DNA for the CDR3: TGTGCCAGCAGCCAGGACAGGGGGGATCAGCCCCAGCATTTT.

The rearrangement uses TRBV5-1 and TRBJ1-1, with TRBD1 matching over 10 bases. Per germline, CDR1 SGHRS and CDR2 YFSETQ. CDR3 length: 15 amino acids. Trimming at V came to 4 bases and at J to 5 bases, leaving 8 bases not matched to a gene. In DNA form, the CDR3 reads TGCGCCAGCAGCCGGAGACAGGGGGCTACTACTGAAGCTTTCTTT. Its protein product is CASSRRQGATTEAFF.

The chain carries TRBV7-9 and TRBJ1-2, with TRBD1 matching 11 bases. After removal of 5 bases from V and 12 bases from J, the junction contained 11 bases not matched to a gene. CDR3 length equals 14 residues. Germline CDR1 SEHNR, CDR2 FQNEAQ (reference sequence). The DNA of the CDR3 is TGTGCCAGCAGCCTCCCTCTCGGGACAGGGGGAGACACCTTC. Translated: CASSLPLGTGGDTF.

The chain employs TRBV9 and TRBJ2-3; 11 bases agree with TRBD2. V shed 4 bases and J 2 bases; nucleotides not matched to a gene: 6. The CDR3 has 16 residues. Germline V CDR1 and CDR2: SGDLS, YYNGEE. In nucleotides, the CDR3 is TGTGCCAGCAGCCCGGCTAGCGGGGGGACCACAGATACGCAGTATTTT. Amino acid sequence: CASSPASGGTTDTQYF. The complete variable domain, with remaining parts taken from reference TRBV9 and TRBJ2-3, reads DSGVTQTPKHLITATGQRVTLRCSPRSGDLSVYWYQQSLDQGLQFLIQYYNGEERAKGNILERFSAQQFPDLHSELNLSSLELGDSALYFCASSPASGGTTDTQYFGPGTRLTVL.

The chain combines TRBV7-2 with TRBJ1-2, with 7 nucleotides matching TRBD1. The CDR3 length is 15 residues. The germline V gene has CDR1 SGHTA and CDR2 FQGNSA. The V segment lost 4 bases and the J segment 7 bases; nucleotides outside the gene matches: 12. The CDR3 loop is CASSSVGGRGFGYTF. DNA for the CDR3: TGTGCCAGCAGCTCAGTTGGGGGCAGGGGGTTTGGCTACACCTTC.

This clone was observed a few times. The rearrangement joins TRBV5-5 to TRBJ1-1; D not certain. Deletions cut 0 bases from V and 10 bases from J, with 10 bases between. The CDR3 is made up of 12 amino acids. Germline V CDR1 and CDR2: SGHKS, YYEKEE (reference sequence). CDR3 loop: CASSLAGRLAFF. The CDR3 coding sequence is TGTGCCAGCAGCTTGGCCGGGCGCTTAGCTTTCTTT.

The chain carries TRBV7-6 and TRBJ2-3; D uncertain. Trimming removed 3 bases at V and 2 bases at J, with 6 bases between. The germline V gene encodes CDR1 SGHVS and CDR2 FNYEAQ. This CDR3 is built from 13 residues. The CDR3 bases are TGTGCCAGCAGCTTTCAGAACACAGATACGCAGTATTTT. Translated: CASSFQNTDTQYF. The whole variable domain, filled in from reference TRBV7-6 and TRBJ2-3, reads GAGVSQSPRYKVTKRGQDVALRCDPISGHVSLYWYRQALGQGPEFLTYFNYEAQQDKSGLPNDRFSAERPEGSISTLTIQRTEQRDSAMYRCASSFQNTDTQYFGPGTRLTVL.

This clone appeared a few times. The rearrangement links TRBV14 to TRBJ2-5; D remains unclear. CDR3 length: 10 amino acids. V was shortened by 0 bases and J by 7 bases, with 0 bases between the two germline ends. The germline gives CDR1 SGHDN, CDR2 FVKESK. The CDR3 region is CASSQETQYF. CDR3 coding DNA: TGTGCCAGCAGCCAAGAGACCCAGTACTTC.

For the CDR3, the DNA is TGTGCCAGCAGTTTCGCGGGGGGGCCTGACACCGGGGAGCTGTTTTTT. This encodes CASSFAGGPDTGELFF. This sequence joins TRBV9 and TRBJ2-2; 9 bases fit TRBD2. Germline V gene data show CDR1 as SGDLS and CDR2 as YYNGEE. After removal of 5 bases from V and 3 bases from J, the junction contained 8 bases not matched to a gene. The CDR3 loop spans 16 amino acids.

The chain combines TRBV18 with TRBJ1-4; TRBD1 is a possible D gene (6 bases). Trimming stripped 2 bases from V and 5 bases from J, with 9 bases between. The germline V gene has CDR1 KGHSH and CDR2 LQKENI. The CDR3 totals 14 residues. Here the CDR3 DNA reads TGTGCCAGCTCACCATCGCAGGGGAATGAAAAACTGTTTTTT. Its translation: CASSPSQGNEKLFF.